This T cell receptor (beta chain) was documented in a study of blood T cell repertoires in COVID-19 (TCRdb year 2020). For the wider study: The collaborator samples originated in the United States, Italy and Spain and spanned the acute and convalescent phases of COVID-19. The dataset comprised deeply sampled blood TCRbeta repertoires from subjects exposed to, actively infected with, or recovered from COVID-19. The repertoires were made available in a free public database intended to serve as a resource for research on the immune response to SARS-CoV-2. Samples were obtained from the ongoing ImmuneRACE study (first 160 participants) and from roughly 1,300 subjects provided by 6 global collaborators. A de-identified subject ID, COVID-19 status, age in years and sex were almost always included in the sample metadata. Where available, HLA class I and class II types were taken from metadata supplied by the sample provider and were not determined by assay-based typing. The prospective study material was composed of cDNA or gDNA derived from T cells, B-cell-depleted T cells, or PBMCs. Paper-wide results and their limitations: The quantity of clinical and demographic metadata differed by source and by participant and was supplied without curation.

Whole blood was collected in K2EDTA tubes by collaborating institutions according to the institutions' own protocols. For TCRbeta analysis, collaborators shipped samples as frozen whole blood, isolated PBMCs, or DNA extracted from either of those sample types. According to the germline V gene, CDR1 reads SGHTA and CDR2 reads FQGNSA. Trimming costs V 3 bases and J 4 bases, and their ends lie 13 bases apart. The CDR3, cysteine through phenylalanine, is 14 amino acids long. The DNA shown is the 42-base CDR3, in frame from base 1. This clone occurred once. Its antigen is not yet known. Base qualities are not recorded, but no much larger clone differs from it by a single base. TCRbeta CDR3 regions were amplified from genomic DNA using the immunoSEQ Assay, a bias-controlled multiplex PCR. The original pipeline was this. Nucleated cell counts per sample were estimated from amplification of reference gene primers within the assay. To quantify the absolute abundance of each unique TCRbeta CDR3 rearrangement, sequence reads were collapsed and filtered. For each sample, productive Simpson clonality was calculated as the square root of Simpson's diversity index across productive rearrangements. In TCRdb, the immuneACCESS table is reduced to in-frame sequences with V and J assigned. These tables do not hold every clone; where another copy was compared, an unresolved V gene accounts for under half, and the others remain unexplained. V, J and clone size derive from that table, while D and trimming were established from the DNA sequence. The sample table contains 70,000 to 95,000 clones; only one count was recorded for approximately 75% of them. Around 13% of the sample lies in the top ten.

This receptor was obtained from a human donor in a cohort sampled during active COVID-19. The chain links TRBV7-2 with TRBJ2-7; D gene: possibly TRBD2, on 6 matching bases. Sequencing was performed on peripheral blood. The encoded CDR3 is CASSFGGRKYEQYF. The DNA sequence is given as TGTGCCAGCAGCTTCGGGGGAAGGAAGTACGAGCAGTACTTC.